This passage covers 12 T cell receptor beta chains from one sample sequenced in a study of T cells in Graves' hyperthyroidism and ophthalmopathy. TCR beta CDR3 regions were amplified from RNA transcripts. Researchers ran a first-round RT-PCR on the TCR CDR3 using the HTBI primer set. One entry per CDR3 protein results from TCRdb running MiXCR on the multiplex PCR reads. The sample includes more than 550,000 distinct CDR3 sequences, 45% of them seen just once. Specimen: peripheral blood or thyroid tissue (not recorded which). Receptors were obtained from an adult man with Graves' disease, either hyperthyroidism or ophthalmopathy (not recorded which).

This chain links TRBV25-1 with TRBJ1-2; perhaps TRBD1 as D (5 bases). CDR1 is MGHDK, CDR2 SYGVNS, per germline. This CDR3 spans 15 amino acids. Between the trimmed V and J ends, which lost 5 bases and 5 bases, there was a span of 18 bases. CDR3 DNA: TGTGCCAGCAGTTCGAGCCGGGACCGGCAGTATGGCTACACCTTC. It is translated as CASSSSRDRQYGYTF.

This clonotype was recorded at least ten times. CDR3 amino acids: CASSGTSGISSYEQYF. The DNA of the CDR3 is TGTGCCAGCTCGGGGACTAGCGGGATCAGCTCCTACGAGCAGTACTTC. The rearrangement uses TRBV2 and TRBJ2-7; 13 nucleotides agree with TRBD2. The CDR3 loop spans 16 amino acids. Germline CDR1 and CDR2: SNHLY and FYNNEI. Unmatched junction bases numbered 7, after V lost 8 bases and J lost 0 bases.

The chain couples TRBV5-1 to TRBJ2-2; 8 bases map to TRBD2. The CDR3 has 17 amino acids. Germline loops: CDR1 SGHRS, CDR2 YFSETQ. V shed 4 bases and J 5 bases; nucleotides not matched to a gene: 13. CDR3 amino acids: CASSLTAGGAGTGELFF. CDR3 DNA: TGCGCCAGCAGCCTAACGGCGGGGGGCGCGGGGACCGGGGAGCTGTTTTTT.

This clonotype was detected many times. For the CDR3, the DNA is TGTGCCAGCAGTAAAGGGACGGGGAACACTGAAGCTTTCTTT. It translates to CASSKGTGNTEAFF. This sequence joins TRBV2 and TRBJ1-1; a possible D gene is TRBD1 (5 bases). CDR1 SNHLY and CDR2 FYNNEI come from the germline V gene. V lost 5 bases, J lost 1 base, and 11 bases lay in between. This CDR3 is built from 14 residues.

This clonotype was seen a few times. V usage is TRBV29-1 and J usage is TRBJ2-7; possibly TRBD2 for D (6 bases). Germline V CDR1 and CDR2: SQVTM, ANQGSEA. There are 14 residues in the CDR3. With 7 bases removed from V and 2 bases from J, the gap between germline ends came to 18 bases. The CDR3 reads CSGAGRRIPYEQYF. The CDR3, as DNA: TGCAGCGGTGCCGGGAGAAGAATCCCCTACGAGCAGTACTTC.

Many counts were recorded for this clonotype. The chain uses TRBV20-1 and TRBJ1-5; tentatively, D is TRBD1 (6 bases). V lost 5 bases and J 4 bases, leaving 12 bases between the germline ends. The CDR3 extends over 13 amino acids. Germline-derived CDR1 and CDR2 are DFQATT and SNEGSKA (reference sequence). CDR3 amino acids: CSAVGQPNQPQHF. The CDR3 DNA follows: TGCAGTGCTGTCGGACAGCCGAATCAGCCCCAGCATTTT.

In this sample, this clonotype turned up once. V gene TRBV5-6 combines with J gene TRBJ1-1, with a possible D match to TRBD1 (5 bases). The ends were cut back, 0 bases at V and 5 bases at J, with 17 bases in the middle. Germline assignment: CDR1 SGHDT and CDR2 YYEEEE. The CDR3 sequence is 16 residues long. CDR3 sequence reads: CASSLASPGEHTEAFF. CDR3 DNA: TGTGCCAGCAGCTTGGCGTCGCCGGGGGAGCATACTGAAGCTTTCTTT.

The chain recombines TRBV19 with TRBJ1-2; tentatively, D is TRBD1 (5 bases). This CDR3 has 14 residues. Germline V CDR1 and CDR2: LNHDA, SQIVND (reference sequence). V dropped 3 bases and J dropped 4 bases, with 12 bases sitting between them. CDR3 bases: TGTGCCAGTAGTATCGGGAGCAGGGCCTATGGCTACACCTTC. Residues: CASSIGSRAYGYTF.

This clonotype occurred many times. The chain employs TRBV7-2 and TRBJ2-7; TRBD1 matches 7 bases. Germline V gives CDR1 SGHTA, CDR2 FQGNSA. The CDR3 is 14 residues long. Trimming at V came to 5 bases and at J to 4 bases, leaving 8 bases not matched to a gene. The CDR3: CASSDTRDSYEQYF. The CDR3 DNA is TGTGCCAGCAGCGATACACGGGACAGTTACGAGCAGTACTTC.

This rearrangement joins TRBV12-3 or TRBV12-4 to TRBJ1-2, with D hard to call. Between the trimmed V and J ends, which lost 6 bases and 1 base, there was a span of 15 bases. The CDR3 covers 15 residues. The CDR3 DNA is TGTGCCAGCAGGCCGGGGAAGAACCTTAACTATGGCTACACCTTC. The encoded protein is CASRPGKNLNYGYTF.

The CDR3: CASSGTSRADTQYF. CDR3 bases: TGTGCCAGCAGCGGGACTAGCAGGGCAGATACGCAGTATTTT. The genes are TRBV25-1 and TRBJ2-3, with 9 bases that match TRBD2. V gave up 6 bases and J gave up 4 bases; unmatched junction bases: 5. Germline CDR1 is MGHDK and CDR2 is SYGVNS. The CDR3 is 14 residues long.

This clonotype appeared a single time. V and J are TRBV24-1 and TRBJ1-4, with a possible D match to TRBD1 (5 bases). The CDR3 loop spans 14 amino acids. CDR1 KGHDR and CDR2 SFDVKD come from the germline V gene. V was cut by 5 bases and J by 6 bases, with 12 bases left in between. The CDR3 sequence is CATSALQGDEKLFF. CDR3 nucleotides: TGTGCCACCAGTGCCCTTCAAGGGGATGAAAAACTGTTTTTT.